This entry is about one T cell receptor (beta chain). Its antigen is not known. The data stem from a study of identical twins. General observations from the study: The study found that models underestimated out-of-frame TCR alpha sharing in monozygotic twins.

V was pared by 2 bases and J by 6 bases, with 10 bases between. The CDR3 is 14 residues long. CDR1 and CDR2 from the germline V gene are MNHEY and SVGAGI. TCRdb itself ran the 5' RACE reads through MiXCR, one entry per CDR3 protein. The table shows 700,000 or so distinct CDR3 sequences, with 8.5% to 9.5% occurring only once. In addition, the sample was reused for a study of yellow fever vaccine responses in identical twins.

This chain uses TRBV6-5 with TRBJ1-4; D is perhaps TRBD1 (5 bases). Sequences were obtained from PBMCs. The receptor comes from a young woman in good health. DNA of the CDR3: TGTGCCAGCAGTTACGGGGTGGGGGATGAAAAACTGTTTTTT. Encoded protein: CASSYGVGDEKLFF.